These 8 T cell receptor beta chains came from one sample sequenced in a study of OX40 agonist ivuxolimab in advanced cancers. Assay used: immunoSEQ multiplex PCR; TCRdb lists only in-frame clones, some missing. The sample has about 83,000 clones, roughly nine tenths seen once. The specimen was CD4+ or CD8+ T cells sorted from blood, collected in a trial of the OX40 agonist ivuxolimab. Source of these receptors: an adult with an advanced solid tumor such as melanoma, head and neck, liver or kidney cancer.

CDR3 nucleotides: TGTGCCAGCAGCCAGGGAACGGCGAGCTCCTACAATGAGCAGTTCTTC. Translating it yields CASSQGTASSYNEQFF. The chain has TRBV4-2 and TRBJ2-1; no firm D call. Trimming removed 3 bases at V and 0 bases at J, with 12 bases between. From germline, CDR1 is LGHNA and CDR2 YNFKEQ. CDR3 size: 16 residues.

This chain connects TRBV28 to TRBJ2-1; 8 nucleotides match TRBD1. V lost 7 bases to trimming and J lost 5 bases; unmatched junction nucleotides: 7. This CDR3 has 14 amino acids. CDR1 and CDR2 from the germline V gene are MDHEN and SYDVKM. CDR3 in DNA: TGTGCCAGCAAAGCCACGGGACAGGACAATGAGCAGTTCTTC. Its protein product is CASKATGQDNEQFF.

This clone was seen more than once but under ten times. This chain uses TRBV7-8 with TRBJ2-6; TRBD1 matches 7 bases. V gave up 3 bases and J gave up 1 base; unmatched junction bases: 12. This CDR3 is built from 19 residues. Germline CDR1 and CDR2: SGHVS and FQNEAQ. CDR3 nucleotide sequence: TGTGCCAGCAGCTTGGACAGGCCGACTACCAATTCTGGGGCCAACGTCCTGACTTTC. It is translated as CASSLDRPTTNSGANVLTF. Filled out from reference TRBV7-8 and TRBJ2-6, the complete variable domain reads GAGVSQSPRYKVAKRGQDVALRCDPISGHVSLFWYQQALGQGPEFLTYFQNEAQLDKSGLPSDRFFAERPEGSVSTLKIQRTQQEDSAVYLCASSLDRPTTNSGANVLTFGAGSRLTVL.

A single count supports this clone. This sequence joins TRBV7-9 and TRBJ2-1, with D possibly matching TRBD2 (5 bases). V lost 3 bases and J lost 6, with 9 bases in between. From germline, CDR1 is SEHNR and CDR2 FQNEAQ (reference sequence). The CDR3 spans 13 residues. The DNA of the CDR3 is TGTGCCAGCAGCTTTGAGGGCCGCAATGAGCAGTTCTTC. As protein: CASSFEGRNEQFF.

The chain recombines TRBV27 with TRBJ2-3; 14 bases map to TRBD2. V shed 0 bases, J shed 6 bases, and the junction held 2 bases outside the gene matches. Germline loops: CDR1 MNHEY, CDR2 SMNVEV (reference sequence). This CDR3 region has 16 residues. CDR3 sequence: CASSLSGLAGVDTQYF. CDR3 nucleotides: TGTGCCAGCAGTTTATCGGGACTAGCGGGAGTGGATACGCAGTATTTT.

The genes are TRBV30 and TRBJ1-1; D unresolved. The CDR3 runs to 13 residues. Looked up from germline, CDR1 is GTSNPN and CDR2 is SVGIG (reference sequence). The chain's CDR3 is CGAGGQVNTEAFF. CDR3 bases: TGTGGGGCGGGCGGGCAGGTGAACACTGAAGCTTTCTTT.

The CDR3 spells CAIGQDTDTQYF. The CDR3, as DNA: TGTGCCATCGGGCAGGACACAGATACGCAGTATTTT. This chain joins TRBV10-3 and TRBJ2-3, with unresolved D. Germline values: CDR1 ENHRY, CDR2 SYGVKD. The V end was cut by 8 bases, the J end by 2 bases, with 8 bases between. The CDR3 has 12 residues.

The chain joins TRBV6-6 to TRBJ2-1; 10 nucleotides match TRBD2. V lost 7 bases and J lost 2; bases outside the gene matches: 5. Germline values: CDR1 MNHNY, CDR2 SVGAGI (reference sequence). The length of the CDR3 is 15 residues. CDR3 in DNA: TGTGCCAGCACCCCAAGCGGGGGGGCCTACAATGAGCAGTTCTTC. Translated: CASTPSGGAYNEQFF.